The next 10 T cell receptor beta chains were all read from a single sample in a study of CD8+ T cells in alopecia areata (dated by TCRdb to 2016 to 2018). Libraries were built with the immunoSEQ multiplex PCR assay. RNA was extracted from all samples and reverse transcribed into cDNA, which served as template for TCR sequencing. Here the immuneACCESS table is served through TCRdb, limited to in-frame sequences with V and J called. Missing clones are a known gap in these copies; in checked studies unresolved V genes cover under half, and the rest lacks a known reason. This sample has approximately 99,000 clones in its table, and almost 60% of those were observed once. The ten biggest clones cover approximately 22% of the sample. Material for sequencing was CD8+ T cells sorted from blood. These receptors all come from a human donor in good health.

This clone came up a few times. The gene calls are TRBV7-8 and TRBJ1-1, with D unresolved. The CDR3 runs 13 residues. Trimming removed 2 bases from V and 5 bases from J, with 9 bases in between. CDR1 is SGHVS, CDR2 FQNEAQ, per germline. In DNA, the CDR3 is TGTGCCAGCAGCTTAACACCCGGGACTGAAGCTTTCTTT. Protein sequence: CASSLTPGTEAFF.

J is TRBJ2-2 and V is TRBV5-1, with 8 bases lining up with TRBD2. CDR1 is SGHRS and CDR2 is YFSETQ in the germline V gene. Trimming removed 4 bases from V and 3 bases from J; junction bases left unmatched: 11. CDR3 size: 17 residues. The CDR3 sequence: CASSVEIGLADTGELFF. The CDR3 nucleotides read TGCGCCAGCAGCGTCGAAATTGGACTAGCCGACACCGGGGAGCTGTTTTTT. The whole variable domain, remainder taken from reference TRBV5-1 and TRBJ2-2, is KAGVTQTPRYLIKTRGQQVTLSCSPISGHRSVSWYQQTPGQGLQFLFEYFSETQRNKGNFPGRFSGRQFSNSRSEMNVSTLELGDSALYLCASSVEIGLADTGELFFGEGSRLTVL.

This CDR3 reads CASSRIAGPYEQYF. The CDR3 bases are TGTGCCAGCAGTCGTATAGCGGGGCCCTACGAGCAGTACTTC. The rearrangement links TRBV27 to TRBJ2-7; 8 nucleotides match TRBD2. This CDR3 region has 14 residues. Germline CDR1 MNHEY, CDR2 SMNVEV (reference sequence). V was pared by 5 bases and J by 2 bases, with 5 bases of the junction left unmatched.

This clone was recorded once. The chain uses TRBV7-8 and TRBJ1-1, with TRBD1 as a possible D gene (6 bases). This CDR3 spans 13 amino acids. V lost 5 bases and J lost 7, with 14 bases in between. The germline V gene encodes CDR1 SGHVS and CDR2 FQNEAQ. This CDR3 reads CASSPRGSGEAFF. The CDR3 region has the DNA TGTGCCAGCAGCCCAAGGGGGAGCGGTGAAGCTTTCTTT.

This clone was seen more than once but under ten times. This chain uses TRBV7-8 with TRBJ1-1; 7 bases align to TRBD1. CDR3 size: 17 residues. Germline lookup yields CDR1 SGHVS and CDR2 FQNEAQ. V was pared by 1 base and J by 5 bases, with 13 bases of the junction left unmatched. DNA for the CDR3: TGTGCCAGCAGCTTAGAGGGACAGACGACTTACACTACTGAAGCTTTCTTT. Protein sequence: CASSLEGQTTYTTEAFF.

The chain joins TRBV29-1 to TRBJ1-2; possibly TRBD1 for D (5 bases). V lost 2 bases and J lost 8, with 9 bases in between. Per the germline V gene, CDR1 is SQVTM and CDR2 is ANQGSEA. This CDR3 has 11 amino acids. CDR3 residues: CSVETGGGYTF. DNA of the CDR3: TGCAGCGTTGAAACAGGAGGAGGCTACACCTTC.

The chain uses TRBV25-1 and TRBJ1-1, with D unclear. The CDR3 loop spans 14 amino acids. Germline V gene data show CDR1 as MGHDK and CDR2 as SYGVNS. V lost 3 bases and J 4 bases, leaving 12 bases between the germline ends. This CDR3 reads CASSEIGLVTEAFF. For the CDR3, the DNA is TGTGCCAGCAGTGAGATAGGGCTGGTCACTGAAGCTTTCTTT.

This chain connects TRBV19 to TRBJ1-2; D is undetermined. Trimming removed 4 bases at V and 0 bases at J, with 3 bases between. The CDR3 is made up of 12 amino acids. The germline CDR1 and CDR2 sequences are LNHDA and SQIVND (reference sequence). The chain's CDR3 is CASSTPNYGYTF. CDR3 in DNA: TGTGCCAGTAGTACACCTAACTATGGCTACACCTTC.

V usage is TRBV23-1 and J usage is TRBJ1-6; D is ambiguous. TRBV23-1 is an ORF, and what it does is uncertain. V gave up 4 bases and J gave up 8 bases, with 21 bases separating them. This CDR3 spans 17 amino acids. CDR3 protein: CASSPSSRARLYSPLHF. The CDR3, as DNA: TGCGCCAGCAGTCCCTCCTCTAGGGCTAGGTTGTATTCACCCCTCCACTTT.

The chain couples TRBV13 to TRBJ2-7, with D possibly being TRBD1 or TRBD2 (5 bases each). CDR3 length: 15 amino acids. CDR1 and CDR2 from the germline V gene are PRHDT and FYEKMQ (reference sequence). With 4 bases removed from V and 0 bases from J, the gap between germline ends came to 13 bases. CDR3 nucleotides: TGTGCCAGCAGCTCGGGACGGCTATCCTCCTACGAGCAGTACTTC. Residues: CASSSGRLSSYEQYF. The whole variable domain, filled in from reference TRBV13 and TRBJ2-7, reads AAGVIQSPRHLIKEKRETATLKCYPIPRHDTVYWYQQGPGQDPQFLISFYEKMQSDKGSIPDRFSAQQFSDYHSELNMSSLELGDSALYFCASSSGRLSSYEQYFGPGTRLTVT.